Here is one T cell receptor (beta chain) with its context. What it binds is not known. This entry comes from a study of Tregs in tolerant kidney transplant recipients. TCRdb keeps only in-frame clones here, not all; method: immunoSEQ multiplex PCR. The specimen's table records under 55,000 clones. The study, taken as a whole, reports: Changing PCR primers prevented nucleotide comparison between some patients' samples.

The sequencing here drew on CD4+ T cells from blood, taken before the transplant. This receptor was identified in a human donor who received a combined kidney and bone marrow transplant.

This CDR3 reads CASSPDDSEAFF. Incomplete CDR3 DNA: TGTGCCAGCTCACCTGATGACAGTGAA. V and J are TRBV18 and TRBJ1-1, with D possibly matching TRBD1 (5 bases). The CDR3 end lies 3 residues beyond the end of the read and is filled in from the germline J gene. The germline gives CDR1 KGHSH, CDR2 LQKENI. Trimming took off 3 bases at V and 7 bases at J, with 9 bases between the two ends. This CDR3 contains 12 residues.